This paragraph reports one T cell receptor (beta chain). Repertoires were generated with immunoSEQ multiplex PCR, while TCRdb's copy carries only in-frame clones and drops some. The sample lists around 20,000 clones, approximately 86% occurring once. This record belongs to a study of blood T cell repertoires in COVID-19. On the study more broadly: Researchers got acute and convalescent COVID-19 samples from the United States, Italy and Spain. The cDNA or gDNA used as material had been derived from T cells, B-cell-depleted T cells, or PBMCs.

Trimming took 4 bases from V and 1 from J; bases not matched to a gene: 5. The CDR3 runs 15 residues. Looked up from germline, CDR1 is KGHSH and CDR2 is LQKENI. Sequenced input: peripheral blood. This TCR derives from a man aged 65 to 79 with acute or convalescent COVID-19. The chain carries TRBV18 and TRBJ1-2, with 8 bases that match TRBD1. The CDR3 is CASSQDRVGNYGYTF. CDR3 in DNA: TGTGCCAGCTCACAGGACAGGGTTGGTAACTATGGCTACACCTTC.